Included here is one TCR beta chain sequence, with context. Reverse transcription used about 0.5 to 1 ug RNA and random hexamers. Amplification of TCR beta CDR3 across 54 Vbeta and 13 Jbeta was performed with immunoSEQ multiplex PCR. One entry per CDR3 protein, called by TCRdb with MiXCR from the immunoSEQ multiplex PCR reads. The table records about 120,000 distinct CDR3 sequences, approximately 94% of them present only once. Trimming cost V 5 bases and J 2 bases, with 19 bases left between them. The CDR3 extends over 16 amino acids. The data belong to a study of CD8 T cells in Susac syndrome. From blood CD8+ and CD4+ T cells, the TCR beta chain was sequenced.

V gene TRBV23-1 combines with J gene TRBJ2-7, with D perhaps matching TRBD2 (5 bases). TRBV23-1 is filed as an ORF, its function uncertain. Sequenced material: CD4+ T cells from PBMCs. The receptor comes from a human donor in good health. The CDR3 DNA reads as TGCGCCAGCAGTTTACGCGAAAGGCGGGCAGCCTACGAGCAGTACTTC. This codes for CASSLRERRAAYEQYF.